This TCR beta chain came from a study of T-cell reconstitution after alpha-beta-depleted transplantation in children (dated by TCRdb to about 2016). Background for the entire study: The study quantitatively tracked T-cell immune reconstitution after TCRalphabeta/CD19-depleted allogeneic hematopoietic cell transplantation in children using TCR repertoire profiling.

The meaning of the sample's treatment or condition label: allogeneic hematopoietic cell transplantation with graft depleted of TCRalphabeta T cells and CD19 B cells. The children who served as transplant recipients had been given grafts of TCRalphabeta/CD19-depleted allogeneic hematopoietic cells. The method behind the library was PCR. Sequencing was performed on an Illumina HiSeq 2500. Molecular barcoding was employed in the preparation of TCR libraries, with unique molecular identifiers being used to normalize TCRbeta repertoire quantification. Clones were called with MiXCR by TCRdb after fastp trimmed the public reads at Q25, and only in-frame beta chains were retained. Here each entry gathers all rows of one CDR3 protein and keeps the most common genes and DNA. Within this sample are about 250,000 distinct CDR3 sequences, with roughly a quarter of them counted one time only. The ten largest clones add up to more than 4.5% of the sample.

The V end gives up 0 bases and the J end 6 bases, leaving 9 bases in the junction not matched to a gene. The germline V gene (reference sequence) provides CDR1 LNHNV and CDR2 YYDKDF. The CDR3 has 18 amino acids, counting the end cysteine and phenylalanine. The kept DNA is CDR3 alone, 54 bases in frame from the first base. The investigation overall reported the following: The apparently early alphabetaT-cell count recovery about two months after transplant was reportedly dependent on only several hundred rapidly expanded clones derived from non-depleted graft cells. In some patients, the high TCRbeta diversity seen at day 60 was put down to recipient T cells and intrathymic progenitors that had survived conditioning. Over subsequent months, a decline in hyperexpanded clone frequencies was noted, and after one year, T-cell counts and TCRbeta diversity were mostly ascribed to newly produced T cells.

In its sample, this clonotype was seen a few times. This receptor's antigen is unknown. The sample holds no much larger clone one base away, and base qualities are not on file. Sequencing was performed on PBMCs, mostly from graft donor cells, taken 360 days after TCRalphabeta/CD19-depleted stem cell transplant. The chain employs TRBV15 and TRBJ2-1; 12 central nucleotides agree with TRBD2. The receptor's source is a female patient aged 2-9 years who had a stem cell transplant for congenital amegakaryocytic thrombocytopenia, so the T cells may come from the graft donor. The CDR3 region has the sequence CATSRDWASGRAGNEQFF. The nucleotide sequence reads as follows: TGTGCCACCAGCAGAGATTGGGCTAGCGGGAGGGCCGGCAATGAGCAGTTCTTC.